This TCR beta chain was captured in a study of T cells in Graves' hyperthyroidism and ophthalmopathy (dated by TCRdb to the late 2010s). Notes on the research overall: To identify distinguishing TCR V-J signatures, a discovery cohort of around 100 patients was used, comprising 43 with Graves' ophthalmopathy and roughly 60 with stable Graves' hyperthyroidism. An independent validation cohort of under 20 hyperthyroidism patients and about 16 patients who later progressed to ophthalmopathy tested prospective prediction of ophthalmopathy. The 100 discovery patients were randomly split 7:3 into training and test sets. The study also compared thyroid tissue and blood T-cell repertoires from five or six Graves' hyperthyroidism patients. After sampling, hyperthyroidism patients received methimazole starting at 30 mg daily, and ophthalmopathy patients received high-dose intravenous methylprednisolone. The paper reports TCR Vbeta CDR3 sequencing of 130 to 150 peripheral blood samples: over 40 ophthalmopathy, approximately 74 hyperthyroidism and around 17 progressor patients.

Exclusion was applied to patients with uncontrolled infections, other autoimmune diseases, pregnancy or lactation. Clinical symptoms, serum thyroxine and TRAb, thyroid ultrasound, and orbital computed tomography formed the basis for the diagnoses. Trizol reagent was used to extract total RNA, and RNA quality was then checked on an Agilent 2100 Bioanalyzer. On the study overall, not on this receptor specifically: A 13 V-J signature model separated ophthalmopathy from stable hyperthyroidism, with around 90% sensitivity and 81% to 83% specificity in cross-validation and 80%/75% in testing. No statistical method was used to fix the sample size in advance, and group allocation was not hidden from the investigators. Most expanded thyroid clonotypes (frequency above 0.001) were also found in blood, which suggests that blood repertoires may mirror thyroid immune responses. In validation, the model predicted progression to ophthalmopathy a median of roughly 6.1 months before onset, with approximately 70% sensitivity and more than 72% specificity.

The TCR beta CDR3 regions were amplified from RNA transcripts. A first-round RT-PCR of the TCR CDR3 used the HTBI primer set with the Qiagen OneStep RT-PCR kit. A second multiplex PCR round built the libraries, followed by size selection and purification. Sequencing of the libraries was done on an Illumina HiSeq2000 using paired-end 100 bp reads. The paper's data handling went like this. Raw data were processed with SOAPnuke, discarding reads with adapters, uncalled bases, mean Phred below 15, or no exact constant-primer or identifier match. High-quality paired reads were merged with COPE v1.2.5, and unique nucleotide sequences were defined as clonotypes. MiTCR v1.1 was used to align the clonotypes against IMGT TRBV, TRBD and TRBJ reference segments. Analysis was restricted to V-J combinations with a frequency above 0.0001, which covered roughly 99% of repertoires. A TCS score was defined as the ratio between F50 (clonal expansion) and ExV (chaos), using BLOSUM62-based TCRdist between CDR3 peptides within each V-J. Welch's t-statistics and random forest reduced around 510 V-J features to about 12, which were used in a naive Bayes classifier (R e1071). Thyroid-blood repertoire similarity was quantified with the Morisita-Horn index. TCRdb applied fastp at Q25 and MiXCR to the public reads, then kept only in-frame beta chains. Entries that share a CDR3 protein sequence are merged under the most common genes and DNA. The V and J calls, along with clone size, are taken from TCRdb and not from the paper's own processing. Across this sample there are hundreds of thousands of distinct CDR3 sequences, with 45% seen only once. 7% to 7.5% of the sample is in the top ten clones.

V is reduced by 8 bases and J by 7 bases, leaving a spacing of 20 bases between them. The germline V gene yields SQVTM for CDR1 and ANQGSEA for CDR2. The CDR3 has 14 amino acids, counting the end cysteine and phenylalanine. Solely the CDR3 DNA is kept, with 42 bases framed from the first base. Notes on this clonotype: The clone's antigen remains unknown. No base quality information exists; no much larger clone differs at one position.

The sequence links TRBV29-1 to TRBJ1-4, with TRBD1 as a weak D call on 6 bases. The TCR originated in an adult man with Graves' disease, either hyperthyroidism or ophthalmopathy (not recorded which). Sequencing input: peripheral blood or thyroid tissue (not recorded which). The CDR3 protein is CSFTTGRRFEKLFF. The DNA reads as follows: TGCAGCTTCACCACAGGGCGGAGATTTGAAAAACTGTTTTTT.